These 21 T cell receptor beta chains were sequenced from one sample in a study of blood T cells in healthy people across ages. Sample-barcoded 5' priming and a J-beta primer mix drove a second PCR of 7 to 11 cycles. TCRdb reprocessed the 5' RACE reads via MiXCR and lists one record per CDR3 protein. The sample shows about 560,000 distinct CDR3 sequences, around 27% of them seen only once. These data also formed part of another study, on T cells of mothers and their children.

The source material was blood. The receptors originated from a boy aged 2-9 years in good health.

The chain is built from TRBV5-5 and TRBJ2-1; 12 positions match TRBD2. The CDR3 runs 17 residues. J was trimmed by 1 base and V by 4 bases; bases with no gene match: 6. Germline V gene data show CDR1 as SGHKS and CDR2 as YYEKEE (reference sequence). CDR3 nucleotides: TGTGCCAGCAGCCTCACTAGCGGGGGGCTATCCTACAATGAGCAGTTCTTC. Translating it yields CASSLTSGGLSYNEQFF.

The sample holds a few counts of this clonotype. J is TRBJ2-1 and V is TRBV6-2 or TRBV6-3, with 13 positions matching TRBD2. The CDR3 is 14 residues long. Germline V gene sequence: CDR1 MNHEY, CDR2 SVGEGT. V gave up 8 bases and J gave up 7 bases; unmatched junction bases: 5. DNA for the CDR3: TGTGCCAGCGCCATGGGACTAGCGGGAAATGAGCAGTTCTTC. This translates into CASAMGLAGNEQFF.

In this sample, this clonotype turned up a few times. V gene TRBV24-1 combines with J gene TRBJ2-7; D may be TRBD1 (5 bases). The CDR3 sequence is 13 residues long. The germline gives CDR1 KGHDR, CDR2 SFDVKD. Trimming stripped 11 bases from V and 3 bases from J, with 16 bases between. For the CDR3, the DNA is TGTGCCAGGGCAGGGATAGAGTACTACGAGCAGTACTTC. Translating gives CARAGIEYYEQYF.

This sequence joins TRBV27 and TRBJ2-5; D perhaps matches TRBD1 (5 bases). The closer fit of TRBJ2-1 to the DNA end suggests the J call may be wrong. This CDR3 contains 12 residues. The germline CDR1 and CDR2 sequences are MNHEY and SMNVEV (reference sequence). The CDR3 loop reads CASSLKGHEQFF. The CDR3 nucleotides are TGTGCCAGCAGTTTAAAGGGGCATGAGCAGTTCTTC.

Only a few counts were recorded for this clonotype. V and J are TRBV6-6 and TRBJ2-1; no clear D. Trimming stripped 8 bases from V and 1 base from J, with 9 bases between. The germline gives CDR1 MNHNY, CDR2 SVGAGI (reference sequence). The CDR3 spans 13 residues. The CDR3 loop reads CASGIPSYNEQFF. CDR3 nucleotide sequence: TGTGCCAGCGGGATCCCATCCTACAATGAGCAGTTCTTC.

CDR3 protein: CSVDLLWDTQYF. In DNA form, the CDR3 reads TGCAGCGTTGACTTACTATGGGATACGCAGTATTTT. The chain combines TRBV29-1 with TRBJ2-3; D is unclear. Germline CDR1 is SQVTM and CDR2 is ANQGSEA. The CDR3 has 12 amino acids. V lost 3 bases and J 6 bases, leaving 10 bases between the germline ends.

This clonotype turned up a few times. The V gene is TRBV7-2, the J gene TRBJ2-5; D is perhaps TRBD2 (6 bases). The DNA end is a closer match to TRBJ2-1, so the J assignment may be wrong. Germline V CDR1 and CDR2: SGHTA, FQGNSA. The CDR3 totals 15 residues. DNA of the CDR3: TGTGCCAGCAGCCCCGACGGGATCCGCGGGGATGAGCAGTTCTTC. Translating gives CASSPDGIRGDEQFF.

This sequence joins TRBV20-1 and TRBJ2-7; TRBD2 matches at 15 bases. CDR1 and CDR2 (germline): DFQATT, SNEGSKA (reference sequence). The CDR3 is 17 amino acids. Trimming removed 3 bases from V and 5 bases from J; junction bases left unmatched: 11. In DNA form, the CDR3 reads TGCAGTGCTAGTTCCTCCGGGACTAGCGGGGGGTCCAACGAGCAGTACTTC. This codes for CSASSSGTSGGSNEQYF.

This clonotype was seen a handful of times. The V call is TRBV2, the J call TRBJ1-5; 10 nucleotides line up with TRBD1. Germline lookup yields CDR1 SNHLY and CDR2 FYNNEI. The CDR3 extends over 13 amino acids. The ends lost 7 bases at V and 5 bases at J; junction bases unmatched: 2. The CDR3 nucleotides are TGTGCCAGCAAGGACAGGGGGTATCAGCCCCAGCATTTT. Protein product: CASKDRGYQPQHF.

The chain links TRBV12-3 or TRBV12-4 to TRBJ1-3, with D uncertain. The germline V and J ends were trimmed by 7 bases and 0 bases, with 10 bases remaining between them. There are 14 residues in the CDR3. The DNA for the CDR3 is TGTGCCAGCAAAGTTCAGGTCTCTGGAAACACCATATATTTT. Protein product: CASKVQVSGNTIYF.

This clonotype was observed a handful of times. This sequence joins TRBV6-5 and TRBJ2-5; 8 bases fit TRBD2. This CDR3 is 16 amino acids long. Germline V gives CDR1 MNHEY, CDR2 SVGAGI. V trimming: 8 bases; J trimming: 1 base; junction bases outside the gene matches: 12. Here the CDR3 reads CASREGPGSSQETQYF. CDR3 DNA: TGTGCCAGCCGGGAGGGGCCAGGATCTTCCCAAGAGACCCAGTACTTC.

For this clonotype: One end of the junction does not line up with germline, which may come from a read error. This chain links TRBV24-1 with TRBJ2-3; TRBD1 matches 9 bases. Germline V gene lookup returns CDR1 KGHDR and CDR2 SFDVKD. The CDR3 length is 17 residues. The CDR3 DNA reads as TGTGCCACCAGTGGTTACCCCACCGGGACAGGGCAAGAGACCCAGTACTTT. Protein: CATSGYPTGTGQETQYF.

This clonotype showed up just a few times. The CDR3, as DNA: TGTGCCAGCAGCCTCATGGAGGTCGCAGCCAAAAACATTCAGTACTTC. Its translation: CASSLMEVAAKNIQYF. The rearrangement uses TRBV4-2 and TRBJ2-4, with D perhaps TRBD2 (5 bases). This CDR3 spans 16 amino acids. CDR1 is LGHNA, CDR2 YNFKEQ, per germline. V was shortened by 4 bases and J by 0 bases, with 13 bases between the two germline ends.

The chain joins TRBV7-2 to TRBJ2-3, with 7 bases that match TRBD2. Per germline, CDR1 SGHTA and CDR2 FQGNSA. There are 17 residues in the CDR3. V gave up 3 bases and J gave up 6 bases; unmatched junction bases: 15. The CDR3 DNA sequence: TGTGCCAGCAGCTTTTTTCCTGGGGGGGAGGGCCGGGATACGCAGTATTTT. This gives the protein CASSFFPGGEGRDTQYF.

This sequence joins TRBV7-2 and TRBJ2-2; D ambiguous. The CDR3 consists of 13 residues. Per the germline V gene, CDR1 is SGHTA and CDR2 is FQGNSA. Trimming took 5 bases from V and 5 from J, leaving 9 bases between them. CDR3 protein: CASSPSTTGELFF. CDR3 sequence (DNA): TGTGCCAGCAGCCCATCTACTACCGGGGAGCTGTTTTTT.

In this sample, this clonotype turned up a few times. The CDR3 DNA follows: TGTGCCAGCAGTAAACCCGGGAACCAAGAGACCCAGTACTTC. Protein product: CASSKPGNQETQYF. This chain links TRBV6-1 with TRBJ2-5; tentatively, D is TRBD2 (5 bases). The CDR3 spans 14 residues. V lost 5 bases and J lost 0, with 10 bases in between. CDR1 MNHNS and CDR2 SASEGT come from the germline V gene.

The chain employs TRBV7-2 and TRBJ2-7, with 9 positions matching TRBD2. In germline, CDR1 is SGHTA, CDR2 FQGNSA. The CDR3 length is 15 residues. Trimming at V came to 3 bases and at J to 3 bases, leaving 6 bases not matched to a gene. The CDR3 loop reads CASSLRGGSNYEQYF. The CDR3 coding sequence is TGTGCCAGCAGCTTGCGGGGGGGTTCCAACTACGAGCAGTACTTC.

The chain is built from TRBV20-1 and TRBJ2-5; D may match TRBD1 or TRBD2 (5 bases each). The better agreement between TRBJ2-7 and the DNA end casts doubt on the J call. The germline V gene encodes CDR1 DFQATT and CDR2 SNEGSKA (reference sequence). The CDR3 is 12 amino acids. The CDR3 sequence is CSARVGDYEQYF. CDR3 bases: TGCAGTGCTAGAGTGGGGGACTACGAGCAGTACTTC.

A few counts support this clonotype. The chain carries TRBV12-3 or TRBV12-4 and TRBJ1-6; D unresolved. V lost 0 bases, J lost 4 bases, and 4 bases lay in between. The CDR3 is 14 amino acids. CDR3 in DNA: TGTGCCAGCAGTTTAGCGGGATATAATTCACCCCTCCACTTT. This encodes CASSLAGYNSPLHF.

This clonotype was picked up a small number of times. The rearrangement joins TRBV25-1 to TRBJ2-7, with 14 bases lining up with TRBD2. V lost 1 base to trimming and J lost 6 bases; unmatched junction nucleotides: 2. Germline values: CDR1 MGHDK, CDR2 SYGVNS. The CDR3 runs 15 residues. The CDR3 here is CASSELGTSGSEQYF. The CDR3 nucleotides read TGTGCCAGCAGTGAATTAGGGACTAGCGGGAGCGAGCAGTACTTC.

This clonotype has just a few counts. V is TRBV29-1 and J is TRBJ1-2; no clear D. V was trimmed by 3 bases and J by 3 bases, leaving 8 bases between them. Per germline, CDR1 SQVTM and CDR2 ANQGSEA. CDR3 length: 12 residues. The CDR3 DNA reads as TGCAGCGTTGACAGTGCGGACTATGGCTACACCTTC. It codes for CSVDSADYGYTF.